The present entry profiles one T cell receptor (beta chain) with its context. Clones were read by immunoSEQ multiplex PCR, and TCRdb kept only the in-frame ones, dropping some. The repertoire has some 99,000 clones, roughly 92% of them found once; the top ten carry around 0.99%. The sample originates from a study of T cell changes during pregnancy in multiple sclerosis. The starting material was peripheral blood, obtained after pregnancy. The receptor was derived from a female donor with multiple sclerosis, enrolled in a pregnancy study.

CDR3 nucleotides: TGTGCCAGTAGTAGTCCGGGGGATACGCAGTATTTT. Translation gives CASSSPGDTQYF. This sequence joins TRBV19 and TRBJ2-3, with TRBD2 as a possible D gene (5 bases). The CDR3 sequence is 12 residues long. Trimming stripped 4 bases from V and 6 bases from J, with 8 bases between. The germline CDR1 and CDR2 sequences are LNHDA and SQIVND (reference sequence). The full variable domain, completed using reference TRBV19 and TRBJ2-3, is DGGITQSPKYLFRKEGQNVTLSCEQNLNHDAMYWYRQDPGQGLRLIYYSQIVNDFQKGDIAEGYSVSREKKESFPLTVTSAQKNPTAFYLCASSSPGDTQYFGPGTRLTVL.